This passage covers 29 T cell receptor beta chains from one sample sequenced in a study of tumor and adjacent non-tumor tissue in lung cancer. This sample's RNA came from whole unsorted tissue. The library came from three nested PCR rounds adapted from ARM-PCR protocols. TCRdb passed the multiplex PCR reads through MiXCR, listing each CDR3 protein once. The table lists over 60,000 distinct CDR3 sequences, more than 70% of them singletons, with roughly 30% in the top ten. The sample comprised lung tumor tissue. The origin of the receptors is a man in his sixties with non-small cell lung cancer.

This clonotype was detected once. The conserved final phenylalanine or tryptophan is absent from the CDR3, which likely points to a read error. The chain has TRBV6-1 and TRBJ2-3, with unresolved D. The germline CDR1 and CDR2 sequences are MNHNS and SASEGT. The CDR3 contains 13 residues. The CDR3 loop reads CASNEGLRDTQYS. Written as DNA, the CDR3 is TGTGCCAGCAATGAAGGGTTGAGGGATACGCAGTATTCT.

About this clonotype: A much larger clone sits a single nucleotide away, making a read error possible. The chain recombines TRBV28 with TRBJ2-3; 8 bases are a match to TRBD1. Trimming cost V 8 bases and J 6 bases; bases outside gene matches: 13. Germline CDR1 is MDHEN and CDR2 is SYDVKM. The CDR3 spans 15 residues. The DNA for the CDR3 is TGTGCCAGCCCCCCGACAGGGGCGGCTATGGATACGCAGTATTTT. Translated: CASPPTGAAMDTQYF.

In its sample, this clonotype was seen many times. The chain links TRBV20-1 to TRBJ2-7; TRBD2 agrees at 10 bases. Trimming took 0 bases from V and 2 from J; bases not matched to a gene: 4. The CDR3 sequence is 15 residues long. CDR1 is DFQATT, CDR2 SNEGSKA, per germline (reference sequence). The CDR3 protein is CSARDRGLAAYEQYF. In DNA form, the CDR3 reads TGCAGTGCTAGAGATCGAGGACTAGCGGCCTACGAGCAGTACTTC.

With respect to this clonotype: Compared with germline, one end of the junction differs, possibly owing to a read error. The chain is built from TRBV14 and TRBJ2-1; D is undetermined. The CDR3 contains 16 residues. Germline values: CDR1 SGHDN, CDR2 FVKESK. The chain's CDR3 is CVSSQDEGPPYNEQFF. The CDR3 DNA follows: TGTGTCAGCAGCCAAGATGAAGGACCCCCTTACAATGAACAGTTCTTC.

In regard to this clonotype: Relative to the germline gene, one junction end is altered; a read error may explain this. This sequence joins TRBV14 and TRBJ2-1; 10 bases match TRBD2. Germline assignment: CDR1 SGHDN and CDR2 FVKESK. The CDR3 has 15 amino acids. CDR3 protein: CASSQASGSGNEHFF. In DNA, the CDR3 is TGTGCCAGCAGTCAAGCTAGCGGGAGTGGCAATGAGCACTTCTTC.

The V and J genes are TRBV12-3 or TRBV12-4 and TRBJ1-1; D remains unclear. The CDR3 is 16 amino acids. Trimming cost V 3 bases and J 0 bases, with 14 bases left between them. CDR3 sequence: CASSFGTEGMNTEAFF. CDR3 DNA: TGTGCCAGCAGTTTCGGCACAGAGGGCATGAACACTGAAGCTTTCTTT.

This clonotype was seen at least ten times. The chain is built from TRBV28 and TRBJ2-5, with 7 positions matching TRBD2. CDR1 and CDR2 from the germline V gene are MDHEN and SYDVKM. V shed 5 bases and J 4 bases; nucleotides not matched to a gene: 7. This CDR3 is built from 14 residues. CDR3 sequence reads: CASSGRGVRETQYF. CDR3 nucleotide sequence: TGTGCCAGCAGTGGTCGGGGGGTTCGAGAGACCCAGTACTTC.

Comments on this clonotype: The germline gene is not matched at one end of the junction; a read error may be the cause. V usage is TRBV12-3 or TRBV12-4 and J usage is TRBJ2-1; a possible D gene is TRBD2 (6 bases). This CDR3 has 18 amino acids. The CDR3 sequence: CASSFRSSGRSYGNEQFF. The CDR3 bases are TGTGCCAGTAGTTTCAGGAGTAGCGGTCGGAGTTACGGAAATGAGCAGTTCTTC.

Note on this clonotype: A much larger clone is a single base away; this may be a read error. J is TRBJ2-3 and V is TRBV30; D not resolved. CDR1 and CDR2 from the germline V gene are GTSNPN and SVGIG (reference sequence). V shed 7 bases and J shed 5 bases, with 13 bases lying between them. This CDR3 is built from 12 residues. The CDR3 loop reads CALSWMGDTQYF. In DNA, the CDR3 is TGTGCCTTAAGCTGGATGGGAGATACGCAGTATTTT.

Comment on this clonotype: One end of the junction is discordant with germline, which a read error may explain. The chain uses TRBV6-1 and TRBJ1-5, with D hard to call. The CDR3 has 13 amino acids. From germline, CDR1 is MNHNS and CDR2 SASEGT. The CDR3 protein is CTSSVEHNQPQHF. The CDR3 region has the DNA TGTACCAGCAGTGTAGAGCACAATCAGCCCCAGCATTTT.

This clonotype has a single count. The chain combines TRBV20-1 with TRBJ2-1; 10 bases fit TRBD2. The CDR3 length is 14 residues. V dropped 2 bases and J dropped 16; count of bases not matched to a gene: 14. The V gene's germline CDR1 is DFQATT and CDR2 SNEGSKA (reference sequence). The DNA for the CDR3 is TGCAGTGCTAGACTAGCGGGAGACGGCAATGAGCCATTCTTC. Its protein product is CSARLAGDGNEPFF.

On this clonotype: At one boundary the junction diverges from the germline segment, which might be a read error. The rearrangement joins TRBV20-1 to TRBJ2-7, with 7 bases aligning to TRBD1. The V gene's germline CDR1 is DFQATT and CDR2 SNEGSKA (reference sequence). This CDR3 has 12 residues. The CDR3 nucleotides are TGCGGTGCGAGGGACAGACCCGACGAGCAATATTTC. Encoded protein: CGARDRPDEQYF.

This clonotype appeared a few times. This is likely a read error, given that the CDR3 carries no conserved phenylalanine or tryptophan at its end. CDR3 in DNA: TGCGAAAGCAGCTTGGCAGGGGGGAATGAGCAGTTCTTA. It yields the protein CESSLAGGNEQFL. The chain carries TRBV5-1 and TRBJ2-1; D may be TRBD1 (7 bases). The CDR3 consists of 13 residues. Germline-derived CDR1 and CDR2 are SGHRS and YFSETQ.

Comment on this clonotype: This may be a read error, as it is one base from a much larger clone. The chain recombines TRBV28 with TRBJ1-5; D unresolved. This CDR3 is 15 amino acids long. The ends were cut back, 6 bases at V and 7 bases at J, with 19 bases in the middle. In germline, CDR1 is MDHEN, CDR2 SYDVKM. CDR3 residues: CASSVPVSQSQPQHF. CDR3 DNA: TGTGCCAGCAGCGTCCCGGTGTCCCAGAGCCAGCCCCAGCATTTT.

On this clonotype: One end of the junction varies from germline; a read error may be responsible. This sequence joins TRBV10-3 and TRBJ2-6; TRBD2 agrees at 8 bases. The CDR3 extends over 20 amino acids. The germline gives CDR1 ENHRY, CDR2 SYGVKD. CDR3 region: CAISEHGTSGRDSGANVPTF. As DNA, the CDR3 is TGTGCCATCAGTGAACATGGAACTAGCGGCAGGGACTCTGGCGCCAACGTCCCGACTTTC.

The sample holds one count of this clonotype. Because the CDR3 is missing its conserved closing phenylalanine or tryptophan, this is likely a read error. This chain's CDR3 is CVSIGLERMNTGELFY. DNA of the CDR3: TGTGTCAGCATCGGCCTAGAGCGGATGAACACCGGGGAGCTGTTTTAT. The chain recombines TRBV6-5 with TRBJ2-2; D might be TRBD2 (5 bases). Germline CDR1 and CDR2: MNHEY and SVGAGI. The CDR3 totals 16 residues.

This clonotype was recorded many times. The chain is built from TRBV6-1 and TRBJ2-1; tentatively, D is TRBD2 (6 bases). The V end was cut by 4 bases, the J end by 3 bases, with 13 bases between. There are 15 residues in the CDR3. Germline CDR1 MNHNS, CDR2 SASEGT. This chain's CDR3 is CASSGREQVYNEQFF. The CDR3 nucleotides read TGTGCCAGCAGTGGACGGGAGCAGGTCTACAATGAGCAGTTCTTC.

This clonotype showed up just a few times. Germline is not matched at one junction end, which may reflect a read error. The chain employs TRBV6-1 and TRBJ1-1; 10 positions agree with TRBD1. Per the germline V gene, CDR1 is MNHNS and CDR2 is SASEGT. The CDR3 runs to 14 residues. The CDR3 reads CASSPGTGDTEAFF. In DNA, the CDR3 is TGCGCCAGCAGTCCCGGGACAGGGGACACTGAAGCTTTCTTT.

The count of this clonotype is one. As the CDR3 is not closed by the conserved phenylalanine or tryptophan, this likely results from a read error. The CDR3 region has the DNA TGCAGTACAATGGGACTAGCGGGAGCCTTCTACGAGCAGTACCTC. Translating gives CSTMGLAGAFYEQYL. This chain joins TRBV20-1 and TRBJ2-7; TRBD2 matches at 14 bases. After removal of 8 bases from V and 3 bases from J, the junction contained 9 bases not matched to a gene. The CDR3 extends over 15 amino acids. CDR1 is DFQATT, CDR2 SNEGSKA, per germline (reference sequence).

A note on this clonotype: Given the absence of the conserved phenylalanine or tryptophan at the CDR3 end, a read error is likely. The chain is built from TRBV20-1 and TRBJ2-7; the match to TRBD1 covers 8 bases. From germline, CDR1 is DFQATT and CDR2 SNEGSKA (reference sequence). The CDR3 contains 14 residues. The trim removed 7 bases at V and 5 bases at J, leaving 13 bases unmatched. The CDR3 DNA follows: TGCAGTGGAGTTTGGACAGGGAGAAGGAACGAGCAGTACCAC. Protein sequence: CSGVWTGRRNEQYH.

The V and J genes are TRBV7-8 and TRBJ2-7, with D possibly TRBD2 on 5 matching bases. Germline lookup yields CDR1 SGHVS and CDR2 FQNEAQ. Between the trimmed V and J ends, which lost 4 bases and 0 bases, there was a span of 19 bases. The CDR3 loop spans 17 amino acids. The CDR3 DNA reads TGTGCCAGCAGCTACGTCCGAGGGATAGGCAGCTCCTACGAGCAGTACTTC. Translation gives CASSYVRGIGSSYEQYF.

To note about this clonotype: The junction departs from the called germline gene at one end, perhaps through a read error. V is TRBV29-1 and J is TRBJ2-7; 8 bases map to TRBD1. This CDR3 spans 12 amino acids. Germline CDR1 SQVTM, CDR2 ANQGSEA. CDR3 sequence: CSTRDRPYKQYF. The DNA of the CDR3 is TGCAGCACTAGGGACAGGCCCTACAAGCAGTACTTC.

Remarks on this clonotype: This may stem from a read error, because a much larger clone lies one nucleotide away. CDR3 sequence (DNA): TGTGCCAGCAGCTTGTCATTAACAGCCTACGAGCGGTACTTC. This sequence encodes CASSLSLTAYERYF. This rearrangement joins TRBV5-6 to TRBJ2-7; D gene ambiguous. This CDR3 contains 14 residues. CDR1 is SGHDT, CDR2 YYEEEE, per germline.

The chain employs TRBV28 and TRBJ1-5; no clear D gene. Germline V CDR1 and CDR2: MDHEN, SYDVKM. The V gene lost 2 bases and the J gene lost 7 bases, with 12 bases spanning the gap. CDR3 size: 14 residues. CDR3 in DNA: TGTGCCAGCAGTTTAGGAGGGCACGGGCAGCCCCAGCATTTT. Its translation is CASSLGGHGQPQHF.

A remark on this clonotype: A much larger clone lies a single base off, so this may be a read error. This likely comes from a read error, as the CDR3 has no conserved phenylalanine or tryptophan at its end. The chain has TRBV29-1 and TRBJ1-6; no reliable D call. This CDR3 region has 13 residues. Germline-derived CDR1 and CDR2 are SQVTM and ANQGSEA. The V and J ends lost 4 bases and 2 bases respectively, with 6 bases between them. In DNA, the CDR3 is TGCAGCGTTGGGGAGGCCTATAATTCACCCCTCCACTAT. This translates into CSVGEAYNSPLHY.

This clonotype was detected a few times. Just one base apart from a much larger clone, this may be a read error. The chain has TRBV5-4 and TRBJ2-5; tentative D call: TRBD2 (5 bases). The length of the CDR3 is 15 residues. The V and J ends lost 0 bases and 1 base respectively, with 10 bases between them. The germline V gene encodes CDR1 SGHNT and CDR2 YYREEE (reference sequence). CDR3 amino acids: CASSLVRAGQETQYF. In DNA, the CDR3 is TGTGCCAGCAGCTTGGTTCGCGCGGGCCAAGAGACCCAGTACTTC.

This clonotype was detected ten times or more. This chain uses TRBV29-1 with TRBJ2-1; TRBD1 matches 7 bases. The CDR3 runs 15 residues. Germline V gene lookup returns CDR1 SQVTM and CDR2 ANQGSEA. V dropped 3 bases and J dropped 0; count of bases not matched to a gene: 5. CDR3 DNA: TGCAGCGTTGAGGGGGACAGAGTCTCCTACAATGAGCAGTTCTTC. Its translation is CSVEGDRVSYNEQFF.

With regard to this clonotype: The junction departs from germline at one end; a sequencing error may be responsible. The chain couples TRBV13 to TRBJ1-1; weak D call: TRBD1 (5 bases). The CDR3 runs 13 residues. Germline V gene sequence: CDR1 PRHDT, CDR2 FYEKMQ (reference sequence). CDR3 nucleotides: TGTACCAGCCGCCGAGGGGAGCGGACTGAAGCTTTCTTT. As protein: CTSRRGERTEAFF.

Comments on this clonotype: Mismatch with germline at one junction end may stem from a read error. The CDR3 region is CTSSLIGGLEKLFF. The CDR3 coding sequence is TGTACCAGCAGCTTAATAGGGGGCCTGGAAAAACTGTTTTTT. The chain uses TRBV7-9 and TRBJ1-4, with 7 bases that match TRBD1. This CDR3 has 14 amino acids. The germline gives CDR1 SEHNR, CDR2 FQNEAQ (reference sequence).